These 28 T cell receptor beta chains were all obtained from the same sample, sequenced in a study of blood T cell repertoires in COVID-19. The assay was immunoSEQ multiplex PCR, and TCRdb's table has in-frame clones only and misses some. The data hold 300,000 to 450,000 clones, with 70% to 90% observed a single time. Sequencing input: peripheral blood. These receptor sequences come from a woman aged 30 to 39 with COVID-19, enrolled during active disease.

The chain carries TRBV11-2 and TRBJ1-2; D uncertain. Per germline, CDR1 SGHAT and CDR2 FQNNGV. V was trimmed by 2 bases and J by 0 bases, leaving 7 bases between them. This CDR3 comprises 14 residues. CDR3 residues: CASSLSQANYGYTF. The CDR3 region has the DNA TGTGCCAGCAGCTTATCGCAGGCTAACTATGGCTACACCTTC.

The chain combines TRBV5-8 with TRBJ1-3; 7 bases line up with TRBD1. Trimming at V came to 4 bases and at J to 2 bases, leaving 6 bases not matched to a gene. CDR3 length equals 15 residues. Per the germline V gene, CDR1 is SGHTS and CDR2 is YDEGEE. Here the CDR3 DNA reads TGTGCCAGCAGCCTTGGCGGGACAGCTGGAAACACCATATATTTT. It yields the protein CASSLGGTAGNTIYF.

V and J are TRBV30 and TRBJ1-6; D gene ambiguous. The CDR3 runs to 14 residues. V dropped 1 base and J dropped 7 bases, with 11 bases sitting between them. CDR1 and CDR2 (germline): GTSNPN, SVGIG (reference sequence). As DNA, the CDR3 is TGTGCCTGGAGTGCCGGCCGGGAGAATTCACCCCTCCACTTT. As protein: CAWSAGRENSPLHF.

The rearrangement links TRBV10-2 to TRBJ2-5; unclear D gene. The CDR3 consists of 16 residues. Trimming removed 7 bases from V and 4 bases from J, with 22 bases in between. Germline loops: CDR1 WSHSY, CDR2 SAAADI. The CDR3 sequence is CASKLVDRGSPETQYF. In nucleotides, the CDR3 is TGCGCCAGCAAGCTAGTTGACCGTGGTTCGCCAGAGACCCAGTACTTC.

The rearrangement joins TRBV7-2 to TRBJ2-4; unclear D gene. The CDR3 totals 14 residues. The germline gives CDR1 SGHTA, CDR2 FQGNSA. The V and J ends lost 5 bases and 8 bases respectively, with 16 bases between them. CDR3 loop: CASSVQEGSYIQYF. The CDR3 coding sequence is TGTGCCAGCAGCGTGCAGGAAGGATCTTACATTCAGTACTTC.

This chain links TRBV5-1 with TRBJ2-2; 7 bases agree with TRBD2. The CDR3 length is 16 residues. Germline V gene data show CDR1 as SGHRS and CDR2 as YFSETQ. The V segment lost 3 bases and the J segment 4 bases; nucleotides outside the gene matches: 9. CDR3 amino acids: CASSYQTGRGTGELFF. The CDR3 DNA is TGCGCCAGCAGCTACCAGACGGGGAGGGGCACCGGGGAGCTGTTTTTT.

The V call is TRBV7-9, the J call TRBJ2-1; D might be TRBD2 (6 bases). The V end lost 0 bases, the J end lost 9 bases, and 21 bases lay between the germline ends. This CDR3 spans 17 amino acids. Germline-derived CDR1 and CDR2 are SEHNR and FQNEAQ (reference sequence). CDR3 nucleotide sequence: TGTGCCAGCAGCTTAGCGGAGGACTCAATGGGGGGATTTGAGCAGTTCTTC. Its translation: CASSLAEDSMGGFEQFF.

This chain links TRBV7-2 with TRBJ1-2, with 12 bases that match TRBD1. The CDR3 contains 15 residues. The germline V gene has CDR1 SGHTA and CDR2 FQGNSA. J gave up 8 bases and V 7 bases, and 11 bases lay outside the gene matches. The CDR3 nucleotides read TGTGCCAGCACCCAATATGGGACAGGGGGCGTCGGCTACACCTTC. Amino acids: CASTQYGTGGVGYTF.

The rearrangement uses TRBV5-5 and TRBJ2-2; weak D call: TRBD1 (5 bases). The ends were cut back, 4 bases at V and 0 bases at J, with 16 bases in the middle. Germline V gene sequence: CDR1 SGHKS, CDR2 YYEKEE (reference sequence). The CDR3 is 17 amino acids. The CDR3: CASSHLLTASNTGELFF. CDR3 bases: TGTGCCAGCAGCCACCTCCTGACAGCTTCGAACACCGGGGAGCTGTTTTTT.

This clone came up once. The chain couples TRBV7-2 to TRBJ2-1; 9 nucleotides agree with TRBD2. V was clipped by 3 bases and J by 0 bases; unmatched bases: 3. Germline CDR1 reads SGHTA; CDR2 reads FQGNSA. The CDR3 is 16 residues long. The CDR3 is CASSFSSGSSYNEQFF. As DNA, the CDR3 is TGTGCCAGCAGCTTCAGTAGCGGGAGCTCCTACAATGAGCAGTTCTTC.

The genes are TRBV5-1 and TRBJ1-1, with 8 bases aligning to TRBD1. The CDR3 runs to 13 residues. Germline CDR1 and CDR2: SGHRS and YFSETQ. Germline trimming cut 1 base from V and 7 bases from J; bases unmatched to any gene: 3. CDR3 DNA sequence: TGCGCCAGCAGCTTGACAGGGGGGAGTGAAGCTTTCTTT. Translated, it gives CASSLTGGSEAFF.

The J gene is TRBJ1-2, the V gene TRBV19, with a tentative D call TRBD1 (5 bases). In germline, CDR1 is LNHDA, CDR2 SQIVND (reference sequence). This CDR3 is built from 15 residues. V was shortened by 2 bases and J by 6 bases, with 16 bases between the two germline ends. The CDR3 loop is CASSIIQGRFNGYTF. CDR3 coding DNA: TGTGCCAGTAGTATAATCCAGGGAAGGTTTAATGGCTACACCTTC. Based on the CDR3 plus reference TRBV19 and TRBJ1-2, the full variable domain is DGGITQSPKYLFRKEGQNVTLSCEQNLNHDAMYWYRQDPGQGLRLIYYSQIVNDFQKGDIAEGYSVSREKKESFPLTVTSAQKNPTAFYLCASSIIQGRFNGYTFGSGTRLTVV.

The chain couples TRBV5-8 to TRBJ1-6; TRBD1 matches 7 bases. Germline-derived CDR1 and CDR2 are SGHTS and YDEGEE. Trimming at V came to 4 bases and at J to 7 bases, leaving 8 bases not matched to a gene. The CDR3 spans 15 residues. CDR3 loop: CASSVQGLRNSPLHF. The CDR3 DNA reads TGTGCCAGCAGCGTACAGGGGTTGCGGAATTCACCCCTCCACTTT. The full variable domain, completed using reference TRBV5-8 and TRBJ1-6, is EAGVTQSPTHLIKTRGQQATLRCSPISGHTSVYWYQQALGLGLQFLLWYDEGEERNRGNFPPRFSGRQFPNYSSELNVNALELEDSALYLCASSVQGLRNSPLHFGNGTRLTVT.

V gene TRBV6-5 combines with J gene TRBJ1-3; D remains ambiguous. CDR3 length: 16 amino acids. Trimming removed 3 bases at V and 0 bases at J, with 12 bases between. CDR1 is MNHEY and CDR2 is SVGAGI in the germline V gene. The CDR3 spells CASSYARPSSGNTIYF. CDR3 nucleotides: TGTGCCAGCAGTTATGCGCGTCCGAGCTCTGGAAACACCATATATTTT.

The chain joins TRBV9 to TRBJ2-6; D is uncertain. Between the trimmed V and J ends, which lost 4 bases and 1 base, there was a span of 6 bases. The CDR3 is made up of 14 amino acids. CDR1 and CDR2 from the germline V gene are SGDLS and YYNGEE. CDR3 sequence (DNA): TGTGCCAGCAGCTCGAGATCTGGGGCCAACGTCCTGACTTTC. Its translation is CASSSRSGANVLTF. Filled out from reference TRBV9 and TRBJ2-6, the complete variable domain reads DSGVTQTPKHLITATGQRVTLRCSPRSGDLSVYWYQQSLDQGLQFLIQYYNGEERAKGNILERFSAQQFPDLHSELNLSSLELGDSALYFCASSSRSGANVLTFGAGSRLTVL.

The CDR3 loop reads CASKTGGQPQHF. CDR3 sequence (DNA): TGTGCCAGCAAGACAGGGGGTCAGCCCCAGCATTTT. The chain uses TRBV19 and TRBJ1-5; 9 bases line up with TRBD1. From germline, CDR1 is LNHDA and CDR2 SQIVND (reference sequence). V lost 9 bases, J lost 6 bases, and 3 bases stayed unmatched. This CDR3 region has 12 residues. The full variable domain, in which reference TRBV19 and TRBJ1-5 provide the parts outside the CDR3, is DGGITQSPKYLFRKEGQNVTLSCEQNLNHDAMYWYRQDPGQGLRLIYYSQIVNDFQKGDIAEGYSVSREKKESFPLTVTSAQKNPTAFYLCASKTGGQPQHFGDGTRLSIL.

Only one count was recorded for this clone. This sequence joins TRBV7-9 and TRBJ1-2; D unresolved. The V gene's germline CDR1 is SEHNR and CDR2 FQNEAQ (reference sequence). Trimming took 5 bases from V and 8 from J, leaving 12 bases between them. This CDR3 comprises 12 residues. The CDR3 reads CASSARELGYTF. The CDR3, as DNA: TGTGCCAGCAGCGCGCGGGAGCTCGGCTACACCTTC. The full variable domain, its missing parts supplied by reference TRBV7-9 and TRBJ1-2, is DTGVSQNPRHKITKRGQNVTFRCDPISEHNRLYWYRQTLGQGPEFLTYFQNEAQLEKSRLLSDRFSAERPKGSFSTLEIQRTEQGDSAMYLCASSARELGYTFGSGTRLTVV.

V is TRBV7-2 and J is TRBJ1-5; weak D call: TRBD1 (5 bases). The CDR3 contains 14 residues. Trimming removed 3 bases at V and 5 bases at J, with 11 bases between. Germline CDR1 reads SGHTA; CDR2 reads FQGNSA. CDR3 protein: CASSFRDSYQPQHF. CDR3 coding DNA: TGTGCCAGCAGCTTCCGGGACTCTTATCAGCCCCAGCATTTT. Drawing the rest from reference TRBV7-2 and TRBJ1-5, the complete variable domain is GAGVSQSPSNKVTEKGKDVELRCDPISGHTALYWYRQSLGQGLEFLIYFQGNSAPDKSGLPSDRFSAERTGGSVSTLTIQRTQQEDSAVYLCASSFRDSYQPQHFGDGTRLSIL.

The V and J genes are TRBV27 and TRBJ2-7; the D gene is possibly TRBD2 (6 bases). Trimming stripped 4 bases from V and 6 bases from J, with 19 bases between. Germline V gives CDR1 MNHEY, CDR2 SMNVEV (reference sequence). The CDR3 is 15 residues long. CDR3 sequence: CASSSLSGVPAEQYV. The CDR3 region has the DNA TGTGCCAGCAGTTCACTTAGCGGAGTCCCGGCCGAGCAGTACGTC.

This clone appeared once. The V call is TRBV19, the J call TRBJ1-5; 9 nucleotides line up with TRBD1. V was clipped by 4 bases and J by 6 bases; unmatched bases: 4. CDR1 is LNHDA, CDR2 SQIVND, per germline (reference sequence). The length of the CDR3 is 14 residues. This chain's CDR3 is CASSKGQGTQPQHF. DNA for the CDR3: TGTGCCAGTAGTAAGGGACAGGGAACTCAGCCCCAGCATTTT.

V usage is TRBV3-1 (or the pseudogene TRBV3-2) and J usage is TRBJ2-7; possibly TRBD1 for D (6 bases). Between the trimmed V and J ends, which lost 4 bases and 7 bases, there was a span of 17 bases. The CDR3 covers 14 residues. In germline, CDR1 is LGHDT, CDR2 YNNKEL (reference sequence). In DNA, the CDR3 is TGTGCCAGCAGCCTTACTAACACAGGGCCTGAGCAGTACTTC. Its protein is CASSLTNTGPEQYF.

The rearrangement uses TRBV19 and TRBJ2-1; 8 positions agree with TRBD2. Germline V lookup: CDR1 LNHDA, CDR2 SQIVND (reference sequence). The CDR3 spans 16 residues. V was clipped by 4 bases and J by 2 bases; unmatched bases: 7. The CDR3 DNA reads TGTGCCAGTAGTACGGAACTAGCGGAGGCCTACAATGAGCAGTTCTTC. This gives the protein CASSTELAEAYNEQFF. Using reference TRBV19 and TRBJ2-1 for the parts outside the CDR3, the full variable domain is DGGITQSPKYLFRKEGQNVTLSCEQNLNHDAMYWYRQDPGQGLRLIYYSQIVNDFQKGDIAEGYSVSREKKESFPLTVTSAQKNPTAFYLCASSTELAEAYNEQFFGPGTRLTVL.

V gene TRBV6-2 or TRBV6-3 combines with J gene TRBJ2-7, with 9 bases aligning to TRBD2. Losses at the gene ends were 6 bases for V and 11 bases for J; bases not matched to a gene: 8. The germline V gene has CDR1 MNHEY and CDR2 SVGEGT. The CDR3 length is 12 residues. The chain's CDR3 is CASSTRLAGEYF. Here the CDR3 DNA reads TGTGCCAGCAGCACTAGATTAGCGGGGGAGTACTTC.

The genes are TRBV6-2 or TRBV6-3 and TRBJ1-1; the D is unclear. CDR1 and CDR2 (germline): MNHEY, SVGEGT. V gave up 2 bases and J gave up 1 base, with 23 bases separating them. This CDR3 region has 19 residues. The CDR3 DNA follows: TGTGCCAGCAGTTACAATATCCCGTCCCGTAAGTCGGGGAACACTGAAGCTTTCTTT. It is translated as CASSYNIPSRKSGNTEAFF.

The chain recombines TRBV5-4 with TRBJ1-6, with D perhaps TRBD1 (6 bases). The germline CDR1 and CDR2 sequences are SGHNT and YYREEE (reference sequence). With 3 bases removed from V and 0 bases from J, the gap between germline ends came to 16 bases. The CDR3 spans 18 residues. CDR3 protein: CASSSWGTGSSYNSPLHF. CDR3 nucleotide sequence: TGTGCCAGCAGCTCCTGGGGTACAGGGAGCTCCTATAATTCACCCCTCCACTTT.

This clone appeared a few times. The CDR3 region has the DNA TGCAGTGCTAGACCGGGAGAAACGCAGTATTTT. Encoded protein: CSARPGETQYF. The chain uses TRBV20-1 and TRBJ2-3, with D possibly being TRBD2 (6 bases). The CDR3 length is 11 residues. V was trimmed by 2 bases and J by 9 bases, leaving 9 bases between them. From germline, CDR1 is DFQATT and CDR2 SNEGSKA (reference sequence).

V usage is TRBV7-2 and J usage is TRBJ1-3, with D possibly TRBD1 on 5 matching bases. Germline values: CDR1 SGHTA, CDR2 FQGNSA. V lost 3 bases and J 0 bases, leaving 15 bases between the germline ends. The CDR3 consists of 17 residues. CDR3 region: CASSLYTGGNSGNTIYF. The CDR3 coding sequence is TGTGCCAGCAGCTTGTATACCGGGGGGAACTCTGGAAACACCATATATTTT.

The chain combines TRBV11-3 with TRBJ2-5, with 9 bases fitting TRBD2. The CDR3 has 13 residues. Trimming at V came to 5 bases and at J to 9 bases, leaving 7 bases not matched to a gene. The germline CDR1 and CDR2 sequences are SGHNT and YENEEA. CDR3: CASSPGLAGAQYF. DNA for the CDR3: TGTGCCAGCAGCCCGGGGTTAGCGGGGGCCCAGTACTTC.